This T cell receptor (beta chain) was identified during a study of preoperative IRX-2 immunotherapy in early breast cancer. Sequencing used immunoSEQ multiplex PCR; TCRdb keeps in-frame clones, though not all of them. The sample lists tens of thousands of clones, around 75% occurring once. Specified treatment: preoperative locoregional IRX-2 cytokine immunotherapy. This phase Ib study tested locoregional IRX-2 cytokine immunotherapy given before surgery. Germline values: CDR1 SGHRS, CDR2 YFSETQ. Trimming cost V 3 bases and J 6 bases, with 18 bases left between them. There are 16 residues in the CDR3. This chain links TRBV5-1 with TRBJ2-2; D is perhaps TRBD1 or TRBD2 (5 bases each). Sample: lymph node tissue, taken after IRX-2 immunotherapy. The TCR sequence derives from a human donor with breast cancer. The CDR3 coding sequence is TGCGCCAGCAGCTCAGGGACCGCCGTCTTGTCCGGGGAGCTGTTTTTT. Translating it yields CASSSGTAVLSGELFF.